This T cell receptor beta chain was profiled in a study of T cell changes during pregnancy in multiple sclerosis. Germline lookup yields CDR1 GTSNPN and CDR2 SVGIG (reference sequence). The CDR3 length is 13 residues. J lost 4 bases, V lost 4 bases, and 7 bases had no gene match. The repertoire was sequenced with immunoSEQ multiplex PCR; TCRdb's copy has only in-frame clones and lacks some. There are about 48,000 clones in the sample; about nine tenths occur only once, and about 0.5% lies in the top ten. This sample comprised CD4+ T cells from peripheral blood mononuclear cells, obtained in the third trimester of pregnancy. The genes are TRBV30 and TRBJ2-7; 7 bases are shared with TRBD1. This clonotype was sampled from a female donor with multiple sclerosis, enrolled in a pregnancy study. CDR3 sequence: CAWMKTGVYEQYF. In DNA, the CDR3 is TGTGCCTGGATGAAAACAGGGGTTTACGAGCAGTACTTC.